These 9 T cell receptor beta chains originate from one sample sequenced in a study of T cell responses to AZD1222 COVID-19 vaccine. The table came from immunoSEQ multiplex PCR; TCRdb's copy has only in-frame clones and leaves some out. The sample consists of 150,000 to 200,000 clones, around nine tenths of them appearing once. Sequenced material: peripheral blood, taken on day 0 of AZD1222 vaccination. The receptor set was obtained from an adult in good health.

This clone has a single count. J is TRBJ1-1 and V is TRBV30; tentative D call: TRBD1 (5 bases). Trimming took 2 bases from V and 5 from J, leaving 15 bases between them. CDR1 and CDR2 (germline): GTSNPN, SVGIG (reference sequence). This CDR3 spans 14 amino acids. The CDR3 loop is CAWSPFGGRTEAFF. CDR3 sequence (DNA): TGTGCCTGGAGTCCCTTCGGGGGTAGGACTGAAGCTTTCTTT.

The chain has TRBV12-3 or TRBV12-4 and TRBJ2-7; D is undetermined. This CDR3 region has 12 residues. Trimming cost V 6 bases and J 9 bases, with 15 bases left between them. The CDR3 here is CASSPNRRGQYF. For the CDR3, the DNA is TGTGCCAGCAGCCCTAACCGACGCGGGCAGTACTTC.

This chain joins TRBV19 and TRBJ2-1; D uncertain. There are 11 residues in the CDR3. Germline lookup yields CDR1 LNHDA and CDR2 SQIVND (reference sequence). Trimming stripped 2 bases from V and 6 bases from J, with 2 bases between. CDR3 protein: CASSILNEQFF. In DNA, the CDR3 is TGTGCCAGTAGTATACTCAATGAGCAGTTCTTC.

The chain is built from TRBV6-2 or TRBV6-3 and TRBJ2-7; D unresolved. The CDR3 spans 13 residues. Germline assignment: CDR1 MNHEY and CDR2 SVGEGT. V was clipped by 6 bases and J by 1 base, with 10 bases between them. CDR3 protein: CASSPLTSYEQYF. The CDR3 nucleotides read TGTGCCAGCAGCCCGTTAACATCCTACGAGCAGTACTTC.

The chain is built from TRBV7-6 and TRBJ1-1, with D possibly being TRBD1 (5 bases). Trimming took 4 bases from V and 7 from J, leaving 13 bases between them. CDR1 and CDR2 (germline): SGHVS, FNYEAQ. This CDR3 is built from 13 residues. CDR3 sequence (DNA): TGTGCCAGCAGCTCTGGGACTAAACATGAAGCTTTCTTT. Amino acids: CASSSGTKHEAFF.

The chain links TRBV7-9 to TRBJ1-4; no clear D. Germline V gene data show CDR1 as SEHNR and CDR2 as FQNEAQ (reference sequence). V lost 2 bases, J lost 2 bases, and 9 bases lay in between. This CDR3 comprises 15 residues. CDR3 DNA: TGTGCCAGCAGCTTAAGCGAGAGCACTAATGAAAAACTGTTTTTT. It specifies CASSLSESTNEKLFF.

V and J are TRBV19 and TRBJ1-2, with TRBD1 matching 7 bases. Unmatched junction bases numbered 5, after V lost 11 bases and J lost 2 bases. From germline, CDR1 is LNHDA and CDR2 SQIVND (reference sequence). This CDR3 spans 12 amino acids. CDR3 residues: CACSDRNYGYTF. In DNA form, the CDR3 reads TGTGCCTGCTCGGACAGGAACTATGGCTACACCTTC.

The chain joins TRBV19 to TRBJ1-1, with 7 bases that match TRBD1. J gave up 4 bases and V 5 bases, and 4 bases lay outside the gene matches. The length of the CDR3 is 13 residues. Germline assignment: CDR1 LNHDA and CDR2 SQIVND (reference sequence). The DNA of the CDR3 is TGTGCCAGTAGTTCCAGGGGGTCCACTGAAGCTTTCTTT. Protein product: CASSSRGSTEAFF.

The chain combines TRBV4-1 with TRBJ1-1; 7 nucleotides match TRBD1. The J segment lost 1 base and the V segment lost 3 bases, leaving 5 bases of the junction unmatched. The germline V gene encodes CDR1 MGHRA and CDR2 YSYEKL. The length of the CDR3 is 15 residues. Here the CDR3 DNA reads TGCGCCAGCAGCCAGAGACAGGGAACGAACACTGAAGCTTTCTTT. It codes for CASSQRQGTNTEAFF.